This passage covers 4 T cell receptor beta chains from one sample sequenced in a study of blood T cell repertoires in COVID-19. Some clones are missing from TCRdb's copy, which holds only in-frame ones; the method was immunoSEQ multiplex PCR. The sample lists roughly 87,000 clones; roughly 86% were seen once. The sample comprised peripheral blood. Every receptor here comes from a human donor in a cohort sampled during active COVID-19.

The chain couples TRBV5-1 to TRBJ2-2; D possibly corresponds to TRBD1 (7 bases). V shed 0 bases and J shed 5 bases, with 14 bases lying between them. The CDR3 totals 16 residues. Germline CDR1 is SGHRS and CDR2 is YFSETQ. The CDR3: CASSLVGGGETGELFF. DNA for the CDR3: TGCGCCAGCAGCTTGGTTGGAGGGGGCGAAACCGGGGAGCTGTTTTTT.

Written as DNA, the CDR3 is TGTGCCAGTAGTATAGCCGGGACAGGGGGCTACGAGCAGTACTTC. Protein product: CASSIAGTGGYEQYF. V and J are TRBV19 and TRBJ2-7; 11 nucleotides align to TRBD1. CDR3 length equals 15 residues. Germline V lookup: CDR1 LNHDA, CDR2 SQIVND (reference sequence). The V segment lost 1 base and the J segment 3 bases; nucleotides outside the gene matches: 2.

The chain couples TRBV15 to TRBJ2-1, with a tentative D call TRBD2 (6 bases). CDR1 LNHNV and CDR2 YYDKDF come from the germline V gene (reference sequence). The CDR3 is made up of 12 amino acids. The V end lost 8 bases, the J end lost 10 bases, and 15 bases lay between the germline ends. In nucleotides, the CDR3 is TGTGCCACCGCACTCGGGGGAGAGGAGCAGTTCTTC. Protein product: CATALGGEEQFF.

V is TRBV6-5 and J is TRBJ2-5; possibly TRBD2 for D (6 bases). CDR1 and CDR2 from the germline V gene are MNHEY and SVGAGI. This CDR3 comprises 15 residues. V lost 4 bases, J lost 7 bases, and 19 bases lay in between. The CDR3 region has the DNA TGTGCCAGCAGTTTAACTAGCCCGACCCGGTGGACCCAGTACTTC. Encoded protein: CASSLTSPTRWTQYF.